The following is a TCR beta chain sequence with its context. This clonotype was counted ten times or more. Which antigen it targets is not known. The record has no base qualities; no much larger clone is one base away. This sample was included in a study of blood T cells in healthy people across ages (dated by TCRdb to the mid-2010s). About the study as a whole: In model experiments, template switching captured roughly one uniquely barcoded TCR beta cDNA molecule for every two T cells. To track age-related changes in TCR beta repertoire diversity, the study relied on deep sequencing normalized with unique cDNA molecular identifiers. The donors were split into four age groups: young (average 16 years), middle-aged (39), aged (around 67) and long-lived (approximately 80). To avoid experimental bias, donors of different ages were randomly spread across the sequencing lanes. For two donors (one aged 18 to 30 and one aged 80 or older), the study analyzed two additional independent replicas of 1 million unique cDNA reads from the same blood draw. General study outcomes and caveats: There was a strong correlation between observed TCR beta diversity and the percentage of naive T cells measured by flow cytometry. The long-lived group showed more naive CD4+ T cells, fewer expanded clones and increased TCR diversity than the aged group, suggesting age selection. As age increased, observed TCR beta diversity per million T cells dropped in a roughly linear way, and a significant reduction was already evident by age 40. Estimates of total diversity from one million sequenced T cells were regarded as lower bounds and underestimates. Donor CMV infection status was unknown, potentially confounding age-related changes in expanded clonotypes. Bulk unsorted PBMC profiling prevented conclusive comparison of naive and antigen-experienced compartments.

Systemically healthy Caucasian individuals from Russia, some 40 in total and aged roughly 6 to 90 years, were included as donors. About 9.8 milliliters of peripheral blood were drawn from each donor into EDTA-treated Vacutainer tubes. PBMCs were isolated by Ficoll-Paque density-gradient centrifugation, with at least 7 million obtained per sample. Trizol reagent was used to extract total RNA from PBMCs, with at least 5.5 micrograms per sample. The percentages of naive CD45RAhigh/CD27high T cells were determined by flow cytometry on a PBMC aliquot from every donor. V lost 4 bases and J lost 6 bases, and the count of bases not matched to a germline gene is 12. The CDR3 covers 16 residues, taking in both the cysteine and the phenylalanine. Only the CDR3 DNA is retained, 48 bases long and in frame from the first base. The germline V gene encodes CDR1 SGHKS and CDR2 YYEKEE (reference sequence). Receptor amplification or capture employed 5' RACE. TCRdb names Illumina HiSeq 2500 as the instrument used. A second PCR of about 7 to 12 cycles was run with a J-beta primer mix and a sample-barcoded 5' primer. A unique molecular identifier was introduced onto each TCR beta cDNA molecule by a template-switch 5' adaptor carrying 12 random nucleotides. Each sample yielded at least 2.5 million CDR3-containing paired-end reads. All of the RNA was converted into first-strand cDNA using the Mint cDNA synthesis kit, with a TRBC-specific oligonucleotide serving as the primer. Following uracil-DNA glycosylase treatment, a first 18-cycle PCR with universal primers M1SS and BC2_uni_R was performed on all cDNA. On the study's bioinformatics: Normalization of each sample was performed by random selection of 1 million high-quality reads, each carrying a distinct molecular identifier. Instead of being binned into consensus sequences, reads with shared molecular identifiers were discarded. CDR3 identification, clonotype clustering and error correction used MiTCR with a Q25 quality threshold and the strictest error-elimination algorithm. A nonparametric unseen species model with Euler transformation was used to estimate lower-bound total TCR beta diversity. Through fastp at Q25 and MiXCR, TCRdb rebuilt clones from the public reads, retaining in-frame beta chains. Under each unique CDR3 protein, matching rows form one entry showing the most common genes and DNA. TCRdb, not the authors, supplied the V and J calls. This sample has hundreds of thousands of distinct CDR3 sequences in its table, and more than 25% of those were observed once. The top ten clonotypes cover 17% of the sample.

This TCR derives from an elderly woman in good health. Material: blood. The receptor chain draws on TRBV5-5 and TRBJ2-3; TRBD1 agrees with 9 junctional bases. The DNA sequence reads TGTGCCAGCAGCCATAATGGACAGGGGAGCTCCGATACGCAGTATTTT. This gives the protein CASSHNGQGSSDTQYF.